This TCR beta chain came from a study of breast tumors, draining lymph nodes, adjacent tissues. Study-level findings and limits: Compared with lymph nodes, tumors were less diverse; compared with nontumor tissue, more. The data were judged consistent with most tumor T cells coming from lymph node and expanding in tumor. Data only fit, rather than demonstrated, lymph node origin of most tumor T cells.

Samples came from axillary lymph nodes draining the breast cancer. With 2 bases clipped from V and 5 bases from J, the junction kept 11 bases outside the gene matches. Germline-derived CDR1 and CDR2 are MNHNY and SVGAGI (reference sequence). The CDR3 totals 16 residues. Using its own MiXCR run on the multiplex PCR reads, TCRdb lists one record per CDR3 protein. This table holds 100,000 to 150,000 distinct CDR3 sequences, 20% to 25% found once. This clonotype came up many times. Its antigen remains unknown. The V gene is TRBV6-6, the J gene TRBJ2-5; 7 bases are a match to TRBD1. The source is a female donor with breast cancer. Some clones in this sample may be carry-over from other donors' samples. The sequencing input was axillary lymph node tissue. The CDR3 nucleotides read TGTGCCAGCAGTTACGCACTGACAGGGTTCCAGGAGACCCAGTACTTC. Encoded protein: CASSYALTGFQETQYF.